This T cell receptor (beta chain) was documented in a study of T cell repertoires in cytomegalovirus infection (dated by TCRdb to about 2019). In terms of the full investigation: Donor HLA type was relevant to the analysis, as public TCR beta signatures indicated carriage of CMV infection together with the matching HLA type. The research as a whole found: The ex vivo response was dominated by HLA-C-restricted CMV-specific TCR beta clonotypes, and the single most frequent clonotype in two of eight donors was supplied by these HLA-C-restricted clonotypes. Carriers of CMV infection plus the relevant HLA type were discriminated by the cumulative frequency of public TCR beta family members in the study cohort and in an independent 352-donor cohort.

The sequencing machine was an Illumina HiSeq 1500. The public reads were reanalyzed by TCRdb: fastp trimming at Q25, MiXCR alignment, in-frame beta chains only. Rows with one shared CDR3 protein collapse into an entry with the most common genes and DNA. In all, the sample holds 65,000 to 90,000 distinct CDR3 sequences, and around 3.4% of those were seen once. Approximately 5% of the sample is held by the ten biggest clonotypes. This clonotype was counted many times. Its antigen is still unknown. Base qualities are not provided; no much larger clone lies one nucleotide away. The junction shows trimming of 3 bases on V and 1 base on J, plus 6 bases between the germline ends. The germline V gene (reference sequence) specifies MNHEY as CDR1 and SMNVEV as CDR2. The CDR3 contains 13 residues, cysteine and phenylalanine counted. Kept here is only the CDR3 DNA, which spans 39 bases and is read in frame from base 1.

The source of this sequence is a human donor in good health (CMV status not recorded). Some clones in this sample may be carry-over from other donors' samples. The V and J genes are TRBV27 and TRBJ1-2; a confident D gene designation cannot be given. Specimen: PBMCs. The DNA sequence is as follows: TGTGCCAGCAGTTTCGGAAGTAACTATGGCTACACCTTC. Its protein is CASSFGSNYGYTF.